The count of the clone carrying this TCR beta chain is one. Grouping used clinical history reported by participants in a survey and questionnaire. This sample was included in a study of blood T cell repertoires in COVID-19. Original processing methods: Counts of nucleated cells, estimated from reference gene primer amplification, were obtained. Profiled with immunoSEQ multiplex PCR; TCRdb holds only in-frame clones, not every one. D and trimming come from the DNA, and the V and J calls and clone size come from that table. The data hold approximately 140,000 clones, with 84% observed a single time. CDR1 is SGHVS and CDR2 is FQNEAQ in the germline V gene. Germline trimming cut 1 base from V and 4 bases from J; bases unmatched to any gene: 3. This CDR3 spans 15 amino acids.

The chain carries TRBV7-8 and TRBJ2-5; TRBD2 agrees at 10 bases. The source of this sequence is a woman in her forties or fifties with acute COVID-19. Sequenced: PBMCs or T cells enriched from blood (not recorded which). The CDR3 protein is CASSLESGRGETQYF. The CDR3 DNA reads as TGTGCCAGCAGCTTAGAAAGCGGGAGGGGAGAGACCCAGTACTTC.